This TCR beta chain was documented in a study of identical twins. TCRdb analysed the 5' RACE reads with MiXCR anew, one entry per CDR3 protein. This table holds a few hundred thousand distinct CDR3 sequences, about 8.9% found once. Ten or more counts support this clonotype. The same specimen was also included in a second study, on yellow fever vaccine responses in identical twins.

The clonotype was recovered from a woman between 18 and 29 years old in good health. Sequencing used CD8+ T cells sorted from blood.

The CDR3 DNA follows: TGTGCCAGCAGCGCTTTCGGGACTGGCGGGAGTTCCTACAATGAGCAGTTCTTC. This sequence encodes CASSAFGTGGSSYNEQFF. J is TRBJ2-1 and V is TRBV9; 7 nucleotides line up with TRBD2. The CDR3 is 18 amino acids. Germline V gene sequence: CDR1 SGDLS, CDR2 YYNGEE. The J segment lost 1 base and the V segment lost 3 bases, leaving 13 bases of the junction unmatched.